Listed below are T cell receptor beta chains from one sample, sequenced in a study of CD8 T cells in ankylosing spondylitis. TCRdb re-derived calls from the 5' RACE reads in MiXCR, one entry per CDR3 protein. In the table there are hundreds of thousands of distinct CDR3 sequences, about 30% of which are singletons. The source material was blood, either unsorted or a sorted T cell fraction (not recorded which). Receptors originate from a male donor with ankylosing spondylitis or in good health (not recorded which). Both conserved end residues are part of each CDR3.

>16|TRBV5-1
CASSLRSWGRNEKLFF
>15|TRBV14
CASSQSGATQETQYF
>13|TRBV12-3/TRBV12-4
CASSSRPGDTQYF
>12|TRBV12-3/TRBV12-4
CASRHRGDEQFF
>15|TRBV24-1
CATSDFRERRSEQFF
>15|TRBV11-2
CAIPSRDRGKETQYF
>15|TRBV12-3/TRBV12-4
CASSRGGRGGTEAFF
>14|TRBV5-1
CASSLDEFGGTQYF
>13|TRBV12-3/TRBV12-4
CASSLVTGTEAFF
>18|TRBV6-5
CASSYSWTGEGFKNEQFF